These T cell receptor beta chains were read from a single sample in a study of T cells in Graves' hyperthyroidism and ophthalmopathy. Using its own MiXCR run on the multiplex PCR reads, TCRdb lists one record per CDR3 protein. The table lists 250,000 to 300,000 distinct CDR3 sequences, about 14% of them singletons. The sequencing sample was made of blood. All receptors derive from a woman in her 40s with Graves' hyperthyroidism that later progressed to Graves' ophthalmopathy. Each CDR3 is given with its conserved first and last residue. D genes are given only for firm matches. Expanded clones are given a class, and other clones once, few, many or no size at all.

D gene | J gene | V gene | clone size | CDR3 DNA | CDR3 protein
NA | TRBJ1-4 | TRBV6-5 | many | TGTGCCAGCAGTTACCGGGACCCAGATGCAACTAATGAAAAACTGTTTTTT | CASSYRDPDATNEKLFF
TRBD1 | TRBJ1-6 | TRBV7-9 | few | TGTGCCAGCAGTAGACAGGGATTGTATTCACCCCTCCACTTT | CASSRQGLYSPLHF
NA | TRBJ2-1 | TRBV7-9 | few | TGTGCAGGGCGGAATACCCCGCGTGATGAGCAGTTCTTC | CAGRNTPRDEQFF
NA | TRBJ2-1 | TRBV4-1 | NA | TGCGCTACCAAAGCGGACTCCCTCTCCTACAATGAGCAGTTCTTC | CATKADSLSYNEQFF
TRBD2 | TRBJ2-3 | TRBV7-9 | NA | TGTGCCAGCAGCTCCTTTCTGACTAGCGAGAGGGATACGCAGTATTTT | CASSSFLTSERDTQYF
TRBD2 | TRBJ2-3 | TRBV12-3/TRBV12-4 | many | TGTGCCAGCAGTTTCGCCCTAGCGGGAATTAGGGGAAGCACAGATACGCAGTATTTT | CASSFALAGIRGSTDTQYF
TRBD1 | TRBJ2-4 | TRBV2 | few | TGTGCTTCTGGGGGGCAGGGGGCGAACATTCAGTACTTC | CASGGQGANIQYF
TRBD2 | TRBJ2-1 | TRBV7-2 | many | TGTGCCAGCAGCTTAGGTAGCGGGGGCAATGAGCAGTTCTTC | CASSLGSGGNEQFF
TRBD2 | TRBJ2-2 | TRBV7-8 | many | TGTGCCAGCAGCCCCTACGACTCGAGCGGGGGGGCCGGGGAGCTGTTTTTT | CASSPYDSSGGAGELFF
NA | TRBJ2-2 | TRBV4-1 | few | TGCGCCAGCAGCCAAGAACGAGGCCAAAAGGGCACCGGGGAGCTGTTTTTT | CASSQERGQKGTGELFF
NA | TRBJ2-2 | TRBV7-9 | many | TGTGCCAGCAGCAACCAGAACACCGGGGAGCTGTTTTTT | CASSNQNTGELFF
TRBD2 | TRBJ2-5 | TRBV14 | many | TGTGCCAGCAGCCTTAGCGGGAGGAGGGAGACCCAGTACTTC | CASSLSGRRETQYF
TRBD1 | TRBJ1-5 | TRBV6-1 | NA | TGTGCCAGTCAAGGGACAGGGCCCCAGCATTTT | CASQGTGPQHF
NA | TRBJ2-2 | TRBV10-2 | many | TGCGCCAGCAAGAAACGGCAGGGTATCGCCGGGGAGCTGTTTTTT | CASKKRQGIAGELFF
NA | TRBJ1-5 | TRBV5-6 | NA | TGTGCCAGCAGCTTATTTCAGGGGAGTAGCAATCAGCCCCAGCATTTT | CASSLFQGSSNQPQHF
TRBD2 | TRBJ2-1 | TRBV30 | NA | TGTGCCTGGAGGGTAAAGCGGGATATGTATGAGCAGTTCTTC | CAWRVKRDMYEQFF
NA | TRBJ1-2 | TRBV6-1 | few | TGTGCCAGCACGTTTGGCCCGGGGGTTCCCTATGGCTACACCTTC | CASTFGPGVPYGYTF
NA | TRBJ1-2 | TRBV20-1 | few | TGCAGTACCCGGGACGCCAACCGGGGTGGCTACACCTTC | CSTRDANRGGYTF
TRBD2 | TRBJ2-7 | TRBV7-6 | many | TGTGCCAGCAGCTTAGGGGCTAGCGGAGACCTCTACTACGAGCAGTACTTC | CASSLGASGDLYYEQYF
NA | TRBJ2-2 | TRBV6-6 | few | TGTGCCAGCAGTTACTCCTGGGGTATAGGCACCGGGGAGCTGTTTTTT | CASSYSWGIGTGELFF